The TCR beta chain under discussion was sequenced for a study of blood T cell repertoires in COVID-19. The overall study: Samples came from the United States, Italy and Spain, spanning acute and convalescent COVID-19.

Data came from immunoSEQ multiplex PCR; TCRdb stores just in-frame clones and leaves some out. Among about 380,000 clones listed, 85% to 90% were seen once. The CDR3 is 11 residues long. CDR1 is LGHDT and CDR2 is YNNKEL in the germline V gene (reference sequence). Trimming pared 4 bases from V and 7 bases from J, leaving 5 bases between. Those enrolled, adults aged roughly 18 to 89 years, came from 24 US areas. Assignments of participants to cohorts depended upon their own reported clinical history. The J gene is TRBJ2-1, the V gene TRBV3-1 (or the pseudogene TRBV3-2); D not certain. The sequencing input was PBMCs or T cells enriched from blood (not recorded which). The receptor was isolated from a woman in her late teens or twenties who had recovered from COVID-19. CDR3 in amino acids: CASSRTNEQFF. The CDR3 DNA reads TGTGCCAGCAGCCGTACTAATGAGCAGTTCTTC.